These 27 T cell receptor beta chains were sequenced from one sample in a study of technical replicates of blood from four donors. Assay used: immunoSEQ multiplex PCR; TCRdb lists only in-frame clones, some missing. This sample carries under 100,000 clones, about 94% of them seen once, and the ten largest clones take around 0.25%. The sample consisted of T cells isolated from PBMCs. These receptors came from a human donor in good health.

The chain carries TRBV4-1 and TRBJ2-1, with 9 bases that match TRBD2. This CDR3 spans 18 amino acids. With 1 base clipped from V and 5 bases from J, the junction kept 12 bases outside the gene matches. Per the germline V gene, CDR1 is MGHRA and CDR2 is YSYEKL. Here the CDR3 DNA reads TGCGCCAGCAGCCAAGTGGTCGCGGGAGGGCCGGCCGACAATGAGCAGTTCTTC. This gives the protein CASSQVVAGGPADNEQFF.

The chain uses TRBV5-1 and TRBJ2-1, with a weak D call TRBD1 (6 bases). Germline V gene lookup returns CDR1 SGHRS and CDR2 YFSETQ. The CDR3 is 15 amino acids. V lost 5 bases to trimming and J lost 0 bases, with 12 bases between them. CDR3 sequence: CASRTGTTSYNEQFF. CDR3 coding DNA: TGCGCCAGCAGGACCGGGACAACCTCCTACAATGAGCAGTTCTTC.

The V call is TRBV19, the J call TRBJ1-1; 7 bases fit TRBD1. The V and J ends lost 2 bases and 10 bases, in that order; junction bases with no gene match: 7. The CDR3 runs to 13 residues. CDR1 LNHDA and CDR2 SQIVND come from the germline V gene (reference sequence). The CDR3 nucleotides read TGTGCCAGTAGTATACAGGGACAGTCTAGAGCTTTCTTT. It codes for CASSIQGQSRAFF.

J is TRBJ2-6 and V is TRBV7-6, with TRBD2 identical over 12 bases. The CDR3 sequence is 19 residues long. The junction had 6 bases not matched to a gene; V was cut back by 3 bases and J by 0 bases. Germline V CDR1 and CDR2: SGHVS, FNYEAQ. CDR3 nucleotides: TGTGCCAGCAGCTTGACTAGCGGGAGTTCATTCTCTGGGGCCAACGTCCTGACTTTC. The encoded protein is CASSLTSGSSFSGANVLTF.

V gene TRBV5-8 combines with J gene TRBJ2-7, with 12 bases matching TRBD2. The germline V gene encodes CDR1 SGHTS and CDR2 YDEGEE. J was trimmed by 7 bases and V by 0 bases; bases with no gene match: 14. This CDR3 has 18 residues. The CDR3 region has the DNA TGTGCCAGCAGCTTGGAGCTAGCGGGAGGGGTGGGGTTGGGAGAGCAGTACTTC. Its protein is CASSLELAGGVGLGEQYF.

This clone was detected once. This sequence joins TRBV5-5 and TRBJ1-4; 7 positions match TRBD1. The germline V gene has CDR1 SGHKS and CDR2 YYEKEE (reference sequence). Trimming cost V 4 bases and J 11 bases; bases outside gene matches: 14. The CDR3 contains 15 residues. The CDR3 DNA follows: TGTGCCAGCAGCCTAACGACAGGGTCCTCCAGCAAACTGTTTTTT. It specifies CASSLTTGSSSKLFF.

V usage is TRBV7-8 and J usage is TRBJ2-7; 9 nucleotides match TRBD1. J gave up 5 bases and V 4 bases, and 3 bases lay outside the gene matches. The germline gives CDR1 SGHVS, CDR2 FQNEAQ. This CDR3 is built from 13 residues. Written as DNA, the CDR3 is TGTGCCAGCAGCTCGGACAGGGGCGACGAGCAGTACTTC. Translating it yields CASSSDRGDEQYF.

The chain has TRBV30 and TRBJ1-2; D is unclear. This CDR3 has 13 residues. V shed 3 bases and J shed 6 bases, with 14 bases lying between them. Germline assignment: CDR1 GTSNPN and CDR2 SVGIG (reference sequence). The CDR3 DNA follows: TGTGCCTGGAGCGCGGGTGGTGAGGATGGCTACACCTTC. Translation gives CAWSAGGEDGYTF.

The rearrangement joins TRBV5-4 to TRBJ1-1; D gene ambiguous. The CDR3 runs to 13 residues. CDR1 and CDR2 (germline): SGHNT, YYREEE (reference sequence). The V gene lost 0 bases and the J gene lost 11 bases, with 14 bases spanning the gap. CDR3 bases: TGTGCCAGCAGCTTGGAAGGCGGCAATAGGGCTTTCTTT. Translation gives CASSLEGGNRAFF.

The chain employs TRBV28 and TRBJ2-5; D unresolved. Germline-derived CDR1 and CDR2 are MDHEN and SYDVKM. Trimming left V 7 bases short and J 5 bases short, with 23 bases between. The CDR3 length is 16 residues. The CDR3 DNA reads as TGTGCCAGCACCCTCGTTTCTACAGAGACCCAGGAGACCCAGTACTTC. Translating it yields CASTLVSTETQETQYF.

The genes are TRBV30 and TRBJ2-7, with 8 bases identical to TRBD2. The ends lost 8 bases at V and 6 bases at J; junction bases unmatched: 12. CDR3 size: 13 residues. Germline values: CDR1 GTSNPN, CDR2 SVGIG (reference sequence). CDR3 protein: CAGDGGGFGEQYF. For the CDR3, the DNA is TGTGCCGGAGACGGCGGGGGGTTCGGCGAGCAGTACTTC.

This clone was seen a handful of times. The chain employs TRBV7-8 and TRBJ1-1, with TRBD1 identical over 7 bases. The CDR3 extends over 14 amino acids. Per germline, CDR1 SGHVS and CDR2 FQNEAQ. V shed 4 bases, J shed 5 bases, and the junction held 7 bases outside the gene matches. As DNA, the CDR3 is TGTGCCAGCAGCTGGAGACAGGGTGCAACTGAAGCTTTCTTT. This encodes CASSWRQGATEAFF.

The chain couples TRBV2 to TRBJ1-5; no clear D gene. The V gene lost 4 bases and the J gene lost 4 bases, with 8 bases spanning the gap. The CDR3 has 13 amino acids. The V gene's germline CDR1 is SNHLY and CDR2 FYNNEI. As DNA, the CDR3 is TGTGCCAGCAGTGTTGAGGGAAATCAGCCCCAGCATTTT. This sequence encodes CASSVEGNQPQHF.

This chain links TRBV29-1 with TRBJ2-1; TRBD2 matches at 12 bases. This CDR3 has 15 amino acids. V dropped 7 bases and J dropped 3; count of bases not matched to a gene: 7. Germline-derived CDR1 and CDR2 are SQVTM and ANQGSEA. The CDR3 protein is CSARTSGNNYNEQFF. CDR3 DNA sequence: TGCAGCGCCCGGACTAGCGGGAATAACTACAATGAGCAGTTCTTC.

This chain connects TRBV10-3 to TRBJ1-5, with TRBD1 identical over 8 bases. The CDR3 runs to 15 residues. CDR1 and CDR2 from the germline V gene are ENHRY and SYGVKD. With 5 bases clipped from V and 4 bases from J, the junction kept 7 bases outside the gene matches. CDR3 sequence: CAISPGQGGNQPQHF. CDR3 bases: TGTGCCATCAGTCCCGGACAGGGAGGGAATCAGCCCCAGCATTTT.

V gene TRBV5-1 combines with J gene TRBJ1-1, with D unclear. Germline lookup yields CDR1 SGHRS and CDR2 YFSETQ. V lost 1 base and J lost 0, with 16 bases in between. The CDR3 length is 17 residues. The CDR3 reads CASSLWIAQSMNTEAFF. CDR3 DNA sequence: TGCGCCAGCAGCTTGTGGATAGCCCAAAGCATGAACACTGAAGCTTTCTTT.

The chain has TRBV9 and TRBJ2-1; D gene uncertain. The germline V and J ends were trimmed by 3 bases and 4 bases, with 14 bases remaining between them. Per germline, CDR1 SGDLS and CDR2 YYNGEE. There are 15 residues in the CDR3. CDR3 in amino acids: CASSALVPGYNEQFF. The CDR3 DNA reads as TGTGCCAGCAGCGCGCTGGTGCCAGGATACAATGAGCAGTTCTTC.

The V call is TRBV5-6, the J call TRBJ2-5, with D maybe TRBD2 (5 bases). Trimming stripped 1 base from V and 5 bases from J, with 12 bases between. Per the germline V gene, CDR1 is SGHDT and CDR2 is YYEEEE. The CDR3 spans 14 residues. The CDR3: CASSLSGVAETQYF. The CDR3 DNA reads TGTGCCAGCAGCTTGTCCGGGGTAGCCGAGACCCAGTACTTC. Based on the CDR3 plus reference TRBV5-6 and TRBJ2-5, the full variable domain is DAGVTQSPTHLIKTRGQQVTLRCSPKSGHDTVSWYQQALGQGPQFIFQYYEEEERQRGNFPDRFSGHQFPNYSSELNVNALLLGDSALYLCASSLSGVAETQYFGPGTRLLVL.

The chain carries TRBV19 and TRBJ2-7; D may be TRBD1 (6 bases). This CDR3 has 16 residues. With 0 bases removed from V and 3 bases from J, the gap between germline ends came to 15 bases. Germline V CDR1 and CDR2: LNHDA, SQIVND (reference sequence). In nucleotides, the CDR3 is TGTGCCAGTAGTATAGATCCCTGGGACAACAACTACGAGCAGTACTTC. Its protein product is CASSIDPWDNNYEQYF.

The J gene is TRBJ1-1, the V gene TRBV28, with 8 bases matching TRBD1. Looked up from germline, CDR1 is MDHEN and CDR2 is SYDVKM. V lost 4 bases, J lost 5 bases, and 9 bases stayed unmatched. The CDR3 runs to 15 residues. The CDR3 sequence: CASSWGRGPRTEAFF. Written as DNA, the CDR3 is TGTGCCAGCAGTTGGGGCAGGGGGCCGAGGACTGAAGCTTTCTTT.

The V call is TRBV19, the J call TRBJ2-3; 7 bases agree with TRBD1. CDR3 length: 12 amino acids. The V segment lost 4 bases and the J segment 7 bases; nucleotides outside the gene matches: 2. Germline V gene lookup returns CDR1 LNHDA and CDR2 SQIVND (reference sequence). Written as DNA, the CDR3 is TGTGCCAGTAGTAAGGGGGCTCATACGCAGTATTTT. Protein sequence: CASSKGAHTQYF.

This rearrangement joins TRBV11-3 to TRBJ2-1; D might be TRBD2 (6 bases). CDR3 length equals 19 residues. Germline values: CDR1 SGHNT, CDR2 YENEEA. The ends were cut back, 5 bases at V and 0 bases at J, with 23 bases in the middle. The CDR3 sequence is CASSPRWDSHLSSYNEQFF. CDR3 nucleotide sequence: TGTGCCAGCAGCCCCCGATGGGACTCCCACTTGAGCTCCTACAATGAGCAGTTCTTC.

V usage is TRBV7-8 and J usage is TRBJ1-5; D is perhaps TRBD1 (6 bases). CDR3 length equals 17 residues. Per germline, CDR1 SGHVS and CDR2 FQNEAQ. The V end lost 4 bases, the J end lost 1 base, and 17 bases lay between the germline ends. Here the CDR3 reads CASSSDGQLGSNQPQHF. Here the CDR3 DNA reads TGTGCCAGCAGCTCCGACGGACAGTTAGGAAGCAATCAGCCCCAGCATTTT.

The rearrangement uses TRBV14 and TRBJ1-1; 8 nucleotides line up with TRBD1. V lost 3 bases, J lost 6 bases, and 6 bases stayed unmatched. CDR1 is SGHDN and CDR2 is FVKESK in the germline V gene. The CDR3 is 14 amino acids. This CDR3 is CASSHTDRDAEAFF. CDR3 bases: TGTGCCAGCAGCCATACGGACAGGGACGCTGAAGCTTTCTTT.

The chain couples TRBV27 to TRBJ2-7; 7 bases line up with TRBD1. This CDR3 spans 13 amino acids. CDR1 is MNHEY, CDR2 SMNVEV, per germline (reference sequence). V lost 5 bases to trimming and J lost 2 bases; unmatched junction nucleotides: 3. CDR3 nucleotide sequence: TGTGCCAGCAGTCGGACAGGAACCTACGAGCAGTACTTC. Translation: CASSRTGTYEQYF.

At least ten counts were recorded for this clone. V and J are TRBV18 and TRBJ1-6, with D tentatively TRBD1 (6 bases). CDR1 is KGHSH, CDR2 LQKENI, per germline. The CDR3 is made up of 15 amino acids. Trimming cost V 6 bases and J 7 bases, with 16 bases left between them. The CDR3 region is CASSLNRDFNSPLHF. CDR3 DNA: TGTGCCAGCTCGCTAAACAGGGATTTCAATTCACCCCTCCACTTT.

This clone appeared a few times. CDR3 DNA sequence: TGTGCCAGCCAGGGGAACACCGGGGAGCTGTTTTTT. It codes for CASQGNTGELFF. The chain has TRBV5-6 and TRBJ2-2, with a weak D call TRBD1 (5 bases). The CDR3 sequence is 12 residues long. Germline loops: CDR1 SGHDT, CDR2 YYEEEE. Trimming cost V 7 bases and J 1 base, with 5 bases left between them.